The following is a T cell receptor beta chain sequence with its context. Its antigen is undetermined. Blood specimens came from baseline, cycle 4 day 1, and cycle 7 day 1. This entry comes from a study of OX40 agonist ivuxolimab in advanced cancers. Across the whole study: In three patients, partial responses were observed, one with hepatocellular carcinoma and two with cutaneous melanoma.

V dropped 0 bases and J dropped 5 bases, with 14 bases sitting between them. The CDR3 contains 16 residues. Germline CDR1 is ENHRY and CDR2 is SYGVKD. Regarding the study as a whole: Normalized T-cell clonal expansion was also low in a subset of nonresponders.

Sequenced by immunoSEQ multiplex PCR; TCRdb stores in-frame clones only, minus some. This sample carries 80,000 or so clones, around four fifths of them seen once, and the ten largest clones take 25%. The chain has TRBV10-3 and TRBJ1-5; no definite D call. The sample in question was CD4+ or CD8+ T cells sorted from blood, obtained in a trial of the OX40 agonist ivuxolimab. The TCR originated in an adult with an advanced solid tumor such as melanoma, head and neck, liver or kidney cancer. The CDR3 loop reads CAISESRAGWDQPQHF. As DNA, the CDR3 is TGTGCCATCAGTGAGTCTAGGGCCGGGTGGGATCAGCCCCAGCATTTT.